A single sample is the source of the 5 T cell receptor beta chains below, sequenced in a study of graft-versus-host responses after intestinal transplantation. Data came from immunoSEQ multiplex PCR; TCRdb stores just in-frame clones and leaves some out. Of about 110,000 clones in the sample, around 93% are singletons; the top ten hold around 0.55%. These TCRs' antigens remain unknown. The starting material was unstimulated CD8+ T cells sorted from spleen or lymph node cells, obtained before intestinal transplant. Receptors were obtained from a human donor who received an intestinal transplant.

The chain is built from TRBV7-2 and TRBJ2-7, with D unclear. Germline V gene data show CDR1 as SGHTA and CDR2 as FQGNSA. V was cut by 1 base and J by 5 bases, with 6 bases left in between. This CDR3 spans 12 amino acids. CDR3 amino acids: CASSLVADEQYF. The CDR3 DNA reads TGTGCCAGCAGCTTAGTGGCGGACGAGCAGTACTTC.

V gene TRBV7-2 combines with J gene TRBJ2-2; weak D call: TRBD1 (5 bases). The length of the CDR3 is 15 residues. Trimming left V 2 bases short and J 6 bases short, with 13 bases between. Germline assignment: CDR1 SGHTA and CDR2 FQGNSA. The DNA for the CDR3 is TGTGCCAGCAGCTTATCCGGAAGGGGCGCCGGGGAGCTGTTTTTT. It specifies CASSLSGRGAGELFF.

The sample holds one count of this clone. The J gene is TRBJ1-3, the V gene TRBV6-5; D possibly corresponds to TRBD1 (6 bases). Germline V gene data show CDR1 as MNHEY and CDR2 as SVGAGI. CDR3 size: 14 residues. The ends were cut back, 5 bases at V and 0 bases at J, with 8 bases in the middle. The CDR3 DNA reads TGTGCCAGCAGTCAAGGGGGCTCTGGAAACACCATATATTTT. The encoded protein is CASSQGGSGNTIYF.

The genes are TRBV5-1 and TRBJ2-1; D is perhaps TRBD2 (5 bases). The ends were cut back, 3 bases at V and 0 bases at J, with 10 bases in the middle. This CDR3 comprises 15 residues. Germline V CDR1 and CDR2: SGHRS, YFSETQ. The CDR3 coding sequence is TGCGCCAGCAGCTCAGGACTGAGCTCCTACAATGAGCAGTTCTTC. The encoded protein is CASSSGLSSYNEQFF.

The chain has TRBV28 and TRBJ1-4; 7 bases line up with TRBD1. CDR3 length equals 13 residues. With 3 bases clipped from V and 8 bases from J, the junction kept 3 bases outside the gene matches. Germline CDR1 MDHEN, CDR2 SYDVKM. CDR3 in amino acids: CASSFQGVEKLFF. CDR3 nucleotides: TGTGCCAGCAGTTTTCAGGGGGTGGAAAAACTGTTTTTT.